This paragraph covers one T cell receptor (beta chain) sequence. The sample comes from a study of blood T cell repertoires in COVID-19. About the study: Acute and convalescent COVID-19 samples came from the United States, Italy and Spain.

The table came from immunoSEQ multiplex PCR; TCRdb's copy has only in-frame clones and leaves some out. Altogether 250,000 or so clones are present, over 80% being singletons, with the ten largest covering about 4%. This CDR3 comprises 16 residues. Looked up from germline, CDR1 is SGDLS and CDR2 is YYNGEE. V was shortened by 0 bases and J by 2 bases, with 13 bases between the two germline ends. This clonotype was sampled from a woman in her twenties or thirties with acute COVID-19. This sequence joins TRBV9 and TRBJ2-3, with a weak D call TRBD2 (5 bases). Sequencing was done on a sample of PBMCs or T cells enriched from blood (not recorded which). The CDR3 loop reads CASSVAGRALTDTQYF. In DNA, the CDR3 is TGTGCCAGCAGCGTAGCTGGGCGGGCACTCACAGATACGCAGTATTTT.